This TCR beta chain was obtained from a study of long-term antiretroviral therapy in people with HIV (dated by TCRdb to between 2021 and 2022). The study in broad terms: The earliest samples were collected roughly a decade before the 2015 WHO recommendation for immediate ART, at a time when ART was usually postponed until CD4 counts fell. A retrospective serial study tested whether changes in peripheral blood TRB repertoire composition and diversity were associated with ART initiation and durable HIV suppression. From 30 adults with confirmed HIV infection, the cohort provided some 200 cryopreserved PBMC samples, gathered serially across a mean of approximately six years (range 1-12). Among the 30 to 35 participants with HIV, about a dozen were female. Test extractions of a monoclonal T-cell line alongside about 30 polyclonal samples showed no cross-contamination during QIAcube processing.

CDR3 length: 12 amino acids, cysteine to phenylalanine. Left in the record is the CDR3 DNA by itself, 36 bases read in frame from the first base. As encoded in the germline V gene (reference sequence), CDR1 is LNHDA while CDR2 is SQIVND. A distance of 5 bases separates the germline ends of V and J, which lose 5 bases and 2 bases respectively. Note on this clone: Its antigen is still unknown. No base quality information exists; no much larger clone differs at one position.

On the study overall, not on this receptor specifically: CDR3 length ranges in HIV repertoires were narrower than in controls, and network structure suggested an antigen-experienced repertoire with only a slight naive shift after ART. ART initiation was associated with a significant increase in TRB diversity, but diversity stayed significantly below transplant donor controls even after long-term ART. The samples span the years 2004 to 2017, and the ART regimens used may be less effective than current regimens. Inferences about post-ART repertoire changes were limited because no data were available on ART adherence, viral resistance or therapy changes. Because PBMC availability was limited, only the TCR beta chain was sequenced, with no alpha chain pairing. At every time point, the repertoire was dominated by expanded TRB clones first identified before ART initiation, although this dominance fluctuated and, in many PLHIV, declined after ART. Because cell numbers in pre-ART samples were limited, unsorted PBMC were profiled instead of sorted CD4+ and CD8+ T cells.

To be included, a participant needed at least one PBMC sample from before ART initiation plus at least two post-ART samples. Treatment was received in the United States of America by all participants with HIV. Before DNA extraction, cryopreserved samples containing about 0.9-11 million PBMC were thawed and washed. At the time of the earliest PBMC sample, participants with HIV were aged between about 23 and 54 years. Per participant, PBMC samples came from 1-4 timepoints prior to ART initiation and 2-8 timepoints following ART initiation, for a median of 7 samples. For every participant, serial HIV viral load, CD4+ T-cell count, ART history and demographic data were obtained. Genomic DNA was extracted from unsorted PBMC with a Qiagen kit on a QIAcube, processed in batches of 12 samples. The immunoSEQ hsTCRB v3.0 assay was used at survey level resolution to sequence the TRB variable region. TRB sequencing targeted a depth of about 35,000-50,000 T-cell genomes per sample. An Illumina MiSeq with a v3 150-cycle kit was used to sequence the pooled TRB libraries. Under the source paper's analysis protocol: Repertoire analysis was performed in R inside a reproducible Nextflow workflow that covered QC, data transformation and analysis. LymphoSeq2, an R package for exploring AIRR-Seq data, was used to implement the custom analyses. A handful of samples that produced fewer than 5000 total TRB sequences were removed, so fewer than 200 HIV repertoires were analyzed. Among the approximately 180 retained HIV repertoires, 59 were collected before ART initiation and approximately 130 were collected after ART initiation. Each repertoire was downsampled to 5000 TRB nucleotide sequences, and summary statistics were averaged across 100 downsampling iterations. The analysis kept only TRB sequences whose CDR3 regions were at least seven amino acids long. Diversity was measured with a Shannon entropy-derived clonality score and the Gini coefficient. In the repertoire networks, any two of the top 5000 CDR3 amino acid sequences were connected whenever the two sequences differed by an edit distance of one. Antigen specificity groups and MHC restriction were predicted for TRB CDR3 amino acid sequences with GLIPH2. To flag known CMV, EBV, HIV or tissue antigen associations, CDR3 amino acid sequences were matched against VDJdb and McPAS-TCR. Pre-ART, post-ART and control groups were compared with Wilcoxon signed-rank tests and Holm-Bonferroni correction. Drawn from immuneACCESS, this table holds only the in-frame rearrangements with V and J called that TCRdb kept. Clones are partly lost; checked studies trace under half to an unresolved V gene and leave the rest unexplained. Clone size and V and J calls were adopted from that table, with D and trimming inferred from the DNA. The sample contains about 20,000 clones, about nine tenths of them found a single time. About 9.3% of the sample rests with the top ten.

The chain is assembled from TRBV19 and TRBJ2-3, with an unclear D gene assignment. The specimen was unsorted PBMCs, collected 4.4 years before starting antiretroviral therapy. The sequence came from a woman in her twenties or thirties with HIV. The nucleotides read TGTGCCAGTAGTCTCGACACAGATACGCAGTATTTT. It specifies CASSLDTDTQYF. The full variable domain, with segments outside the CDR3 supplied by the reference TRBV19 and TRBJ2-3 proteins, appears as DGGITQSPKYLFRKEGQNVTLSCEQNLNHDAMYWYRQDPGQGLRLIYYSQIVNDFQKGDIAEGYSVSREKKESFPLTVTSAQKNPTAFYLCASSLDTDTQYFGPGTRLTVL.